The rows below give T cell receptor beta chains drawn from one sample of a study of blood T cell repertoires in COVID-19. TCRdb's copy holds only in-frame clones and misses some; the assay was immunoSEQ multiplex PCR. Among around 140,000 clones listed, over 65% were seen once. The sample taken for sequencing was peripheral blood. The source of these receptors is a human donor in a cohort sampled during active COVID-19. Each CDR3 is given with its conserved first and last residue. The order of the fields is clone size, J gene, D gene, V gene, CDR3 DNA, CDR3 protein. The D gene is left open where the match is weak. Rows may omit the clone size; those that give it use once, few, many or a size class.

>.|TRBJ1-6|TRBD1|TRBV29-1
TGCAGCGTGAAACAGGGGGCCCAGGATTCACCCCTCCACTTT
CSVKQGAQDSPLHF
>.|TRBJ1-1|.|TRBV19
TGTGCCAGTAGTGGACAAACGGTAACTGAAGCTTTCTTT
CASSGQTVTEAFF
>.|TRBJ2-7|.|TRBV6-6
TGTGCCAGCAGGGACAGAATTTCTTTTTACGAGCAGTACTTC
CASRDRISFYEQYF
>.|TRBJ2-1|TRBD1|TRBV20-1
TGCAGTGCTAGTCACCGGGACAGGGTGCGAGTCGCGCAGTTCTTC
CSASHRDRVRVAQFF
>.|TRBJ2-7|.|TRBV18
TGTGCCAGCTCAACTGGGCAGGCTTCCTACGAGCAGTACTTC
CASSTGQASYEQYF
>.|TRBJ2-2|.|TRBV19
TGTGCCAGTAGTCCAACCCGGACAGAGAACACCGGGGAGCTGTTTTTT
CASSPTRTENTGELFF
>.|TRBJ1-1|TRBD1|TRBV5-1
TGCGCCAGCAGACTGCAGGGGGATAGTGAAGCTTTCTTT
CASRLQGDSEAFF
>.|TRBJ1-5|TRBD1|TRBV2
TGTGCCAGCGCAGGGGGTAGCAATCAGCCCCAGCATTTT
CASAGGSNQPQHF
>.|TRBJ1-1|.|TRBV2
TGTGCCAGCATGCAGGGAGGTGAAGCTTTCTTT
CASMQGGEAFF
>.|TRBJ2-7|.|TRBV5-1
TGCGCCAGCAGTAGGGGTTTTGAATCCTACGAGCAGTACTTC
CASSRGFESYEQYF
>.|TRBJ2-3|.|TRBV24-1
TGTGCCACCAGCAGGGGCCTCACAGATACGCAGTATTTT
CATSRGLTDTQYF
>.|TRBJ1-1|TRBD1|TRBV5-8
TGTGCCAGCAGCTACAGGACAGGGGTGGTTACTGAAGCTTTCTTT
CASSYRTGVVTEAFF
>.|TRBJ2-6|.|TRBV10-3
TGTGCCATCAGCTCCTGGGGGGGGCTTGGGGCCAACGTCCTGACTTTC
CAISSWGGLGANVLTF
>.|TRBJ1-1|TRBD1|TRBV27
TGTGCCAGCAGTTTATCGCCCGGGACAGGGGTTACTGAAGCTTTCTTT
CASSLSPGTGVTEAFF
>.|TRBJ1-1|.|TRBV29-1
TGCAGCGTTGAGCGGGACGGGCCTGAAGCTTTCTTT
CSVERDGPEAFF
>.|TRBJ1-3|.|TRBV30
TGTGCCTGGAGTGTAGGAGGGGACGGAAACACCATATATTTT
CAWSVGGDGNTIYF
>.|TRBJ2-3|TRBD1|TRBV20-1
TGCAGTGCTAGTGATCGACAGGGCCCACGAAAAGATACGCAGTATTTT
CSASDRQGPRKDTQYF
>.|TRBJ2-6|TRBD2|TRBV7-2
TGTGCCAGCAGCTTAACTAGCGGTTCTGGGGCCAACGTCCTGACTTTC
CASSLTSGSGANVLTF
>.|TRBJ1-4|.|TRBV2
TGTGCCAGCAGTTACCTCGGGGTTGAAAAACTGTTTTTT
CASSYLGVEKLFF
>.|TRBJ2-5|TRBD1|TRBV19
TGTGCCAGTAGTATGGGACAGGGAAGTGAGACCCAGTACTTC
CASSMGQGSETQYF
>.|TRBJ2-6|TRBD1|TRBV5-4
TGTGCCAGCAGCCGTCCCGGGACAGGCGGCGGCGGGGCCAACGTCCTGACTTTC
CASSRPGTGGGGANVLTF
>.|TRBJ2-5|TRBD2|TRBV7-2
TGTGCCAGCAGCTTTCGGGGGGTTCAAGAGACCCAGTACTTC
CASSFRGVQETQYF
>.|TRBJ2-2|TRBD2|TRBV5-1
TGCGCCAGCAGTCCGGGGGGGCAGAACACCGGGGAGCTGTTTTTT
CASSPGGQNTGELFF
>.|TRBJ2-1|TRBD1|TRBV7-3
TGTGCCAGCAGCTTCCAGGGGGCCCCCAATGAGCAGTTCTTC
CASSFQGAPNEQFF
>.|TRBJ2-5|.|TRBV7-2
TGTGCCAGCACCTCCGAAGGCGGGGCCGGAGAGACCCAGTACTTC
CASTSEGGAGETQYF
>.|TRBJ2-2|.|TRBV7-8
TGTGCCAGCAGCTTAGAACGACAGCTGAACACCGGGGAGCTGTTTTTT
CASSLERQLNTGELFF
>.|TRBJ2-1|TRBD2|TRBV6-5
TGTGCCAGCAGGAACCAGCGGGGGGCGAATGAGCAGTTCTTC
CASRNQRGANEQFF
>.|TRBJ2-3|.|TRBV5-1
TGCGCCAGCAGCTTCGGTGGGGCGGTCACAGATACGCAGTATTTT
CASSFGGAVTDTQYF
>few|TRBJ1-6|TRBD1|TRBV2
TGTGCCACCAGCCGGGGACAGGGGGTTTCACCCCTCCACTTT
CATSRGQGVSPLHF
>.|TRBJ2-1|TRBD2|TRBV7-9
TGTGCCAGCAGCTCAGGGACTAGCGAAACCTACAATGAGCAGTTCTTC
CASSSGTSETYNEQFF
>.|TRBJ1-1|TRBD1|TRBV29-1
TGCAGCGTTACCCCAGGGGGGAACACTGAAGCTTTCTTT
CSVTPGGNTEAFF
>.|TRBJ2-1|.|TRBV23-1
TGCGCCAGCAGTGGAGCTATCTGGCCCAATGAGCAGTTCTTC
CASSGAIWPNEQFF
>.|TRBJ1-6|TRBD1|TRBV5-6
TGTGCCAGCAGCTCTGGACAGGGGGGGTCACCCCTCCACTTT
CASSSGQGGSPLHF
>.|TRBJ1-6|.|TRBV18
TGTGCCAGCTTGTCTCCGGGGGAGAATTCACCCCTCCACTTT
CASLSPGENSPLHF
>.|TRBJ1-2|TRBD1|TRBV5-1
TGCGCCAGCAGCTTTGGATGGACAGGGGGCCCCTTTGGCTACACCTTC
CASSFGWTGGPFGYTF
>.|TRBJ2-1|.|TRBV5-7
TGTGCCAGCAGTTCCCCAACGGGATCCGCCCCCAATGAGCAGTTCTTC
CASSSPTGSAPNEQFF
>.|TRBJ1-3|TRBD1|TRBV5-1
TGCGCCAGCAGCTTGGCAGGGGGATACTCTGGAAACACCATATATTTT
CASSLAGGYSGNTIYF
>.|TRBJ1-2|TRBD1|TRBV7-8
TGTGCCAGCAGCTTAGAGGGGGCGGGCTATGGCTACACCTTC
CASSLEGAGYGYTF
>.|TRBJ2-5|.|TRBV19
TGTGCCAGTAGTATCGCCTTAACAGGGAACCAAGAGACCCAGTACTTC
CASSIALTGNQETQYF
>.|TRBJ2-2|TRBD2|TRBV9
TGTGCCAGCAGCTCGGGACTAGTGGGCGGGGAGCTGTTTTTT
CASSSGLVGGELFF
>.|TRBJ2-1|TRBD2|TRBV7-9
TGTGCCAGCAGCCCCATAACTAGCGGTTCCTACAATGAGCAGTTCTTC
CASSPITSGSYNEQFF
>.|TRBJ2-1|.|TRBV21-1
TGTGCCAGCAGCAAAGGGTTAGGGACTAGCTCGAAGCGCTCCTACAATGAGCAGTTCTTC
CASSKGLGTSSKRSYNEQFF
>.|TRBJ1-1|TRBD1|TRBV5-1
TGCGCCAGCAGCCACGACAGGGTGGAAGCTTTCTTT
CASSHDRVEAFF
>.|TRBJ1-3|.|TRBV5-1
TGCGCCAGCAGCTTGGCCGGGGGACGGAACCCTGGAAACACCATATATTTT
CASSLAGGRNPGNTIYF
>.|TRBJ1-4|.|TRBV5-1
TGCGCCAGCAGCCAAACAGGGTCGACTAATGAAAAACTGTTTTTT
CASSQTGSTNEKLFF